This T cell receptor beta chain was captured by sequencing in a study of beta chain features in type 1 diabetes. Study-level information: Across all samples, roughly 98,000,000 sorted cells were examined.

The study, taken as a whole, reports: TCRB repertoires of naive, central memory and Treg cells appeared more similar among patients than among healthy donors.

This clone was found a few times. Its antigen is unknown. Expressed TCRB transcripts were sequenced after all isolated RNA was converted to cDNA. TCRdb keeps only in-frame clones here, not all; method: immunoSEQ multiplex PCR. The sample lists fewer than 650,000 clones, 15% to 17% occurring once. CDR1 MDHEN and CDR2 SYDVKM come from the germline V gene. The CDR3 has 14 amino acids. The V end was cut by 0 bases, the J end by 5 bases, with 10 bases between. Sorting of CD4+ naive, central memory, regulatory and stem cell-like memory cells was performed via CD45RO/CCR7/CD25/CD127/CD95/CD27. The V gene is TRBV28, the J gene TRBJ2-5; perhaps TRBD2 as D (6 bases). This receptor was taken from a man between 18 and 35 years old in good health. Sequencing input: naive CD4+ T cells from blood. CDR3 amino acids: CASSLWRREETQYF. The DNA for the CDR3 is TGTGCCAGCAGTTTATGGAGACGGGAGGAGACCCAGTACTTC.